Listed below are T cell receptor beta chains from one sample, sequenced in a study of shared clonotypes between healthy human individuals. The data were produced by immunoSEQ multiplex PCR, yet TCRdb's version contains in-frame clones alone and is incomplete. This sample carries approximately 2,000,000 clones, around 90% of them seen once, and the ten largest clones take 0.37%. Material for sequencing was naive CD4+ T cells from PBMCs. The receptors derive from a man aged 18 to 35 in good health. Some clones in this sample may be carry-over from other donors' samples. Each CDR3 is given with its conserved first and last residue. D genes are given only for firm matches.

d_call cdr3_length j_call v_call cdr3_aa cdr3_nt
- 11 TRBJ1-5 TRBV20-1 CSASYNQPQHF TGCAGTGCTAGCTACAATCAGCCCCAGCATTTT
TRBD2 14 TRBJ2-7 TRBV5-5 CASSLRAGVGEQYF TGTGCCAGCAGCTTGAGGGCGGGAGTGGGCGAGCAGTACTTC
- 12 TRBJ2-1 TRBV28 CASSLWGDEQFF TGTGCCAGCAGCCTTTGGGGGGATGAGCAGTTCTTC
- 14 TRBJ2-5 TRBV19 CASSIDRGRETQYF TGTGCCAGTAGTATAGACCGGGGCCGGGAGACCCAGTACTTC
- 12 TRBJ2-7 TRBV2 CASSEESYEQYF TGTGCCAGCAGTGAAGAGTCCTACGAGCAGTACTTC
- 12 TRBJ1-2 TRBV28 CASSLSRYGYTF TGTGCCAGCAGTTTAAGTCGGTATGGCTACACCTTC
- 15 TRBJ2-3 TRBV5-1 CASSLVPRGTDTQYF TGCGCCAGCAGCTTGGTACCGCGGGGCACAGATACGCAGTATTTT
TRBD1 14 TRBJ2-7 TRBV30 CAWSGRDRNYEQYF TGTGCCTGGAGCGGCCGGGACAGGAACTACGAGCAGTACTTC
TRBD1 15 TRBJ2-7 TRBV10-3 CAIISATGGHYEQYF TGTGCCATCATCTCGGCGACAGGGGGCCACTACGAGCAGTACTTC
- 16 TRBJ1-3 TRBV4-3 CASSQVGGSSGNTIYF TGCGCCAGCAGCCAAGTTGGCGGAAGCTCTGGAAACACCATATATTTT
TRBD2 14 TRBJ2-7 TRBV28 CASRVGLAGGLGYF TGTGCCAGCAGGGTAGGACTAGCGGGAGGTCTTGGGTACTTC
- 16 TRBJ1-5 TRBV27 CASSSASISGNQPQHF TGTGCCAGCAGCTCCGCGTCAATCTCGGGCAATCAGCCCCAGCATTTT
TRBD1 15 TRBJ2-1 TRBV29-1 CSVERDRGTYNEQFF TGCAGCGTTGAACGGGACAGGGGAACCTACAATGAGCAGTTCTTC
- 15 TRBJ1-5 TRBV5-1 CASSPGRAGNQPQHF TGCGCCAGCAGCCCCGGTCGGGCAGGCAATCAGCCCCAGCATTTT
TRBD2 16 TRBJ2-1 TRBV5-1 CASSPGLAGPYNEQFF TGCGCCAGCAGCCCGGGACTAGCGGGACCCTACAATGAGCAGTTCTTC